The clone carrying this T cell receptor beta chain occurred a few times. The data are from a study of blood T cells in healthy people across ages. V gave up 6 bases and J gave up 2 bases, with 16 bases separating them. Germline-derived CDR1 and CDR2 are MDHEN and SYDVKM. This CDR3 contains 15 residues. Then a second PCR, running roughly 7 to 11 cycles, was carried out with a sample-barcoded 5' primer and a J-beta primer mix. TCRdb re-analysed the 5' RACE reads in MiXCR, keeping a single row per CDR3 protein. This repertoire shows around 780,000 distinct CDR3 sequences, under 30% found once; its top ten account for about 3%. This same sample was also taken into another study, of T cells of mothers and their children.

What was sequenced was blood. This receptor was identified in a boy younger than 18 in good health. The V and J genes are TRBV28 and TRBJ2-5; D is uncertain. DNA for the CDR3: TGTGCCAGCAGAAGACCAGCTCTCGATCAAGAGACCCAGTACTTC. Protein: CASRRPALDQETQYF.